The TCR beta chain under discussion was sequenced for a study of blood T cell repertoires in COVID-19. For the study at large: PBMCs, B-cell-depleted T cells, or T cells were the source of the cDNA or gDNA that made up the material.

Germline V gene sequence: CDR1 MGHRA, CDR2 YSYEKL. This CDR3 has 16 residues. V dropped 5 bases and J dropped 2; count of bases not matched to a gene: 7. Per the original data handling: Amplification of reference gene primers was used by the study to estimate nucleated cell counts. Only in-frame clones appear in the TCRdb table, and some are missing; sequencing was by immunoSEQ multiplex PCR. V, J and clone size were drawn from that table, and D and trimming were deduced from the DNA. Of 200,000 to 250,000 clones detected, approximately 80% appear once; the ten largest clones hold roughly 8.7%. This TCR derives from a man aged 50 to 60 with active or convalescent COVID-19. The rearrangement links TRBV4-1 to TRBJ1-3; 9 bases fit TRBD1. The sequencing sample was made of peripheral blood. Written as DNA, the CDR3 is TGCGCCAGCAGCTCCTCGGACAGGGGAGCTGGAAACACCATATATTTT. It encodes CASSSSDRGAGNTIYF.